What follows are 27 T cell receptor beta chains derived from one specimen sequenced in a study of regulatory T cells in long-lasting Graves disease. Time point specified: newly diagnosed GD, antithyroid drugs for less than 3 months. The TCR library was prepared using RNA isolated from PBMCs. Combining iRepertoire HTBI primers with Arm-PCR of CDR3 regions, the authors built TCR beta libraries. TCRdb re-called the multiplex PCR reads with MiXCR, one entry per CDR3 protein. The table lists under 800,000 distinct CDR3 sequences, less than 20% of them singletons. The data were also submitted as part of a second study, on T cells in Graves' hyperthyroidism and ophthalmopathy.

Sequencing was performed on peripheral blood mononuclear cells (PBMCs), taken at new diagnosis, from a patient treated with antithyroid drugs. These receptors all stem from a woman aged 25 to 45 with Graves disease.

The chain is built from TRBV30 and TRBJ1-4; weak D call: TRBD1 (5 bases). This CDR3 comprises 15 residues. CDR1 and CDR2 (germline): GTSNPN, SVGIG (reference sequence). V lost 4 bases to trimming and J lost 0 bases, with 12 bases between them. The CDR3 sequence: CAWNPGPATNEKLFF. CDR3 in DNA: TGTGCCTGGAACCCGGGGCCTGCAACTAATGAAAAACTGTTTTTT.

This sequence joins TRBV14 and TRBJ1-1, with D unclear. V was shortened by 6 bases and J by 1 base, with 12 bases between the two germline ends. Looked up from germline, CDR1 is SGHDN and CDR2 is FVKESK. The CDR3 is made up of 14 amino acids. This chain's CDR3 is CASSPFRTNTEAFF. In DNA, the CDR3 is TGTGCCAGCAGTCCGTTCCGGACGAACACTGAAGCTTTCTTT.

Ten or more counts support this clonotype. The chain carries TRBV10-3 and TRBJ1-5, with 7 nucleotides matching TRBD1. The germline gives CDR1 ENHRY, CDR2 SYGVKD. This CDR3 is 14 amino acids long. The V segment lost 10 bases and the J segment 3 bases; nucleotides outside the gene matches: 9. The CDR3 spells CATETGQINQPQHF. CDR3 in DNA: TGTGCCACCGAGACAGGGCAGATCAATCAGCCCCAGCATTTT.

This clonotype was seen repeatedly, ten times or more. The chain is built from TRBV7-2 and TRBJ2-7; 13 bases fit TRBD2. J was trimmed by 3 bases and V by 4 bases; bases with no gene match: 3. This CDR3 has 15 amino acids. CDR1 is SGHTA and CDR2 is FQGNSA in the germline V gene. The DNA for the CDR3 is TGTGCCAGCAGCTCTGGGACTAGCGGGATCTACGAGCAGTACTTC. It is translated as CASSSGTSGIYEQYF.

This clonotype was observed many times. This chain links TRBV3-1 with TRBJ1-5; TRBD1 is a possible D gene (5 bases). The CDR3 is made up of 15 amino acids. The V end was cut by 3 bases, the J end by 0 bases, with 9 bases between. CDR1 and CDR2 (germline): LGHDT, YNNKEL (reference sequence). CDR3 bases: TGTGCCAGCAGCCAGGGGGGGAATAGCAATCAGCCCCAGCATTTT. This codes for CASSQGGNSNQPQHF.

A few counts support this clonotype. The chain carries TRBV10-3 and TRBJ2-5; a weak D match, TRBD2 (6 bases). From germline, CDR1 is ENHRY and CDR2 SYGVKD. V was shortened by 2 bases and J by 3 bases, with 13 bases between the two germline ends. The CDR3 has 15 amino acids. The CDR3 sequence: CAISEGPGGKETQYF. DNA for the CDR3: TGTGCCATCAGTGAGGGTCCTGGGGGGAAAGAGACCCAGTACTTC.

This clonotype was seen a few times. The chain uses TRBV4-1 and TRBJ2-1; unclear D gene. Trimming removed 1 base at V and 4 bases at J, with 17 bases between. The CDR3 sequence is 17 residues long. Germline lookup yields CDR1 MGHRA and CDR2 YSYEKL. The CDR3 DNA follows: TGCGCCAGCAGCCAAGGGGTACTGACCTTAAAGTACAATGAGCAGTTCTTC. Its translation is CASSQGVLTLKYNEQFF.

This clonotype was seen many times. The V call is TRBV2, the J call TRBJ1-4, with TRBD1 as a possible D gene (5 bases). Trimming took 1 base from V and 7 from J, leaving 13 bases between them. Germline assignment: CDR1 SNHLY and CDR2 FYNNEI. This CDR3 contains 15 residues. The DNA of the CDR3 is TGTGCCAGCAGTGAAGGGGGGGAAGGCGGTGAAAAACTGTTTTTT. Protein product: CASSEGGEGGEKLFF.

This clonotype turned up a few times. V gene TRBV7-2 combines with J gene TRBJ1-2; D gene unclear. V lost 1 base, J lost 8 bases, and 14 bases lay in between. This CDR3 is built from 14 residues. Germline CDR1 SGHTA, CDR2 FQGNSA. The CDR3 DNA is TGTGCCAGCAGCTTAGTTTCGAGGGCTGGGGGCTACACCTTC. This translates into CASSLVSRAGGYTF.

The gene calls are TRBV6-1 and TRBJ2-3, with D uncertain. CDR3 length: 13 amino acids. Trimming cost V 6 bases and J 4 bases, with 11 bases left between them. The germline V gene encodes CDR1 MNHNS and CDR2 SASEGT. CDR3 in amino acids: CASSLSSPDTQYF. CDR3 coding DNA: TGTGCCAGCAGCCTTAGCTCCCCAGATACGCAGTATTTT.

The V gene is TRBV4-1, the J gene TRBJ2-2; 9 bases agree with TRBD2. V lost 4 bases and J lost 1; bases outside the gene matches: 7. Germline values: CDR1 MGHRA, CDR2 YSYEKL. This CDR3 spans 17 amino acids. For the CDR3, the DNA is TGCGCCAGCAGCCGGTTGGCGGGAGGGAAGAACACCGGGGAGCTGTTTTTT. Protein sequence: CASSRLAGGKNTGELFF.

This clonotype was detected only a few times. The J gene is TRBJ2-7, the V gene TRBV4-1; 7 bases line up with TRBD1. Unmatched junction bases numbered 11, after V lost 4 bases and J lost 2 bases. The CDR3 spans 16 residues. CDR1 is MGHRA, CDR2 YSYEKL, per germline. This chain's CDR3 is CASSRDTGTAPYEQYF. The CDR3 DNA sequence: TGCGCCAGCAGCCGAGATACCGGGACAGCTCCCTACGAGCAGTACTTC.

This clonotype was counted between two and nine times. The CDR3 loop is CASSAGTGGFGISPLHF. Written as DNA, the CDR3 is TGTGCCAGCAGCGCCGGGACAGGGGGTTTCGGAATTTCACCCCTCCACTTT. The chain links TRBV9 to TRBJ1-6, with 11 bases aligning to TRBD1. The CDR3 spans 17 residues. CDR1 is SGDLS and CDR2 is YYNGEE in the germline V gene. Trimming at V came to 3 bases and at J to 9 bases, leaving 11 bases not matched to a gene.

The CDR3 loop is CASSPRTSVLEQYF. CDR3 in DNA: TGCGCCAGCAGCCCTCGGACTAGCGTTCTCGAGCAGTACTTC. The V gene is TRBV5-1, the J gene TRBJ2-7; 9 bases fit TRBD2. V gave up 4 bases and J gave up 6 bases; unmatched junction bases: 8. The CDR3 runs 14 residues. Germline V gene lookup returns CDR1 SGHRS and CDR2 YFSETQ.

The table lists this clonotype with many counts. This sequence joins TRBV6-5 and TRBJ1-6; D is ambiguous. This CDR3 spans 15 amino acids. CDR1 is MNHEY, CDR2 SVGAGI, per germline. The V and J ends lost 2 bases and 10 bases respectively, with 15 bases between them. The CDR3 here is CASSYDGSGRSPLHF. DNA for the CDR3: TGTGCCAGCAGTTACGACGGTAGCGGGAGATCACCCCTCCACTTT.

This clonotype was counted a few times. CDR3 loop: CASSLEEGYGYTF. In DNA form, the CDR3 reads TGTGCCAGCAGCTTAGAGGAAGGCTATGGCTACACCTTC. The J gene is TRBJ1-2, the V gene TRBV7-9; D remains unclear. This CDR3 comprises 13 residues. Germline CDR1 is SEHNR and CDR2 is FQNEAQ (reference sequence). Trimming took 1 base from V and 4 from J, leaving 7 bases between them.

Ten or more counts support this clonotype. CDR3 loop: CASSQTGEVYNEQFF. The CDR3, as DNA: TGTGCCAGCAGCCAGACAGGGGAAGTTTACAATGAGCAGTTCTTC. V and J are TRBV11-2 and TRBJ2-1; 8 nucleotides align to TRBD1. This CDR3 is 15 amino acids long. Germline lookup yields CDR1 SGHAT and CDR2 FQNNGV. The junction had 7 bases not matched to a gene; V was cut back by 5 bases and J by 4 bases.

This chain links TRBV28 with TRBJ2-1, with D possibly matching TRBD1 (5 bases). Germline V CDR1 and CDR2: MDHEN, SYDVKM. V lost 9 bases and J 7 bases, leaving 16 bases between the germline ends. The length of the CDR3 is 13 residues. CDR3 coding DNA: TGTGCCAGTTACTCAGGGTTTCGGAATGAGCAGTTCTTC. Its protein product is CASYSGFRNEQFF.

This clonotype was counted a few times. The chain recombines TRBV9 with TRBJ2-2; no clear D. Trimming took off 0 bases at V and 3 bases at J, with 12 bases between the two ends. The CDR3 loop spans 16 amino acids. Germline V gene sequence: CDR1 SGDLS, CDR2 YYNGEE. CDR3 region: CASSVGGIPHTGELFF. The CDR3 DNA reads TGTGCCAGCAGCGTAGGTGGTATCCCCCACACCGGGGAGCTGTTTTTT.

This clonotype was seen a handful of times. The chain employs TRBV27 and TRBJ2-3; possible D gene TRBD2, 5 bases. CDR1 and CDR2 from the germline V gene are MNHEY and SMNVEV (reference sequence). The V and J ends lost 6 bases and 0 bases respectively, with 19 bases between them. This CDR3 spans 17 amino acids. CDR3 in DNA: TGTGCCAGCAGCGATTCCTTTAGCGTACGAAGCACAGATACGCAGTATTTT. This gives the protein CASSDSFSVRSTDTQYF.

The CDR3 DNA follows: TGTGCCATCAGTTACGGACAGGGGAATCAGCCCCAGCATTTT. Translation: CAISYGQGNQPQHF. The gene calls are TRBV10-3 and TRBJ1-5; TRBD1 matches at 9 bases. The CDR3 totals 14 residues. CDR1 is ENHRY, CDR2 SYGVKD, per germline. The J segment lost 4 bases and the V segment lost 5 bases, leaving 3 bases of the junction unmatched.

This clonotype appeared many times. The rearrangement uses TRBV6-1 and TRBJ2-5, with 8 bases lining up with TRBD1. V dropped 8 bases and J dropped 4; count of bases not matched to a gene: 9. This CDR3 comprises 14 residues. Germline CDR1 MNHNS, CDR2 SASEGT. CDR3 region: CASGPGQVIETQYF. For the CDR3, the DNA is TGTGCCAGCGGACCGGGACAGGTTATAGAGACCCAGTACTTC.

In its sample, this clonotype was seen a few times. The chain combines TRBV12-3 or TRBV12-4 with TRBJ2-3; D gene unclear. The CDR3 runs 15 residues. V lost 1 base, J lost 2 bases, and 10 bases lay in between. Here the CDR3 reads CASSLGSTTTDTQYF. The CDR3, as DNA: TGTGCCAGCAGTTTAGGGAGCACGACCACAGATACGCAGTATTTT.

This clonotype has a count of ten or more. The chain joins TRBV6-5 to TRBJ2-1; D unresolved. Germline V lookup: CDR1 MNHEY, CDR2 SVGAGI. The CDR3 loop spans 13 amino acids. V lost 3 bases to trimming and J lost 7 bases, with 10 bases between them. The CDR3 here is CASSYSVGNEQFF. In DNA form, the CDR3 reads TGTGCCAGCAGTTATAGTGTGGGGAATGAGCAGTTCTTC.

The V and J genes are TRBV24-1 and TRBJ2-1; D is possibly TRBD2 (6 bases). This CDR3 is 16 amino acids long. Germline CDR1 reads KGHDR; CDR2 reads SFDVKD. V was cut by 4 bases and J by 3 bases, with 15 bases left in between. The CDR3 protein is CATSDRLSGYYNEQFF. CDR3 nucleotide sequence: TGTGCCACCAGTGACCGCCTCAGCGGGTACTACAATGAGCAGTTCTTC.

Concerning this clonotype itself: One end of the junction is discordant with germline, which a read error may explain. This chain uses TRBV29-1 with TRBJ2-1, with a weak D call TRBD2 (5 bases). The germline CDR1 and CDR2 sequences are SQVTM and ANQGSEA. The CDR3 has 14 residues. CDR3 bases: TGCAGCGTTGTAGAGCGGCTAGCCTACAACGAGCAGTTCTTC. This codes for CSVVERLAYNEQFF.

This clonotype was recorded at least ten times. The chain couples TRBV20-1 to TRBJ1-5; the D is unclear. This CDR3 has 12 amino acids. The germline V and J ends were trimmed by 1 base and 1 base, with 2 bases remaining between them. From germline, CDR1 is DFQATT and CDR2 SNEGSKA (reference sequence). CDR3 nucleotide sequence: TGCAGTGCTAGAGTAAGCAATCAGCCCCAGCATTTT. Its protein is CSARVSNQPQHF.